This entry features one TCR beta chain sequence. The target antigen is unknown. Primers: 60 Vbeta forward and 13 Jbeta reverse. Libraries were prepared by immunoSEQ multiplex PCR; TCRdb keeps only in-frame clonotypes and omits some of them. The top ten hold around 3.6% of the sample, which has about 140,000 clones, approximately 80% seen once. The sample belongs to a study of cytomegalovirus exposure and HLA in healthy donors. Whole-study context: Falling in the Caucasian-associated ancestry cluster were roughly 80% of some 400 genotyped donors.

The study's findings and limits: One later analysis reportedly identified an Asian-associated ancestry cluster that showed fewer N-insertions than the roughly 600-donor mean. The HLA-A and HLA-B alleles of most subjects were reportedly predicted accurately from TCR beta sequences.

The CDR3 totals 14 residues. Germline lookup yields CDR1 LGHNT and CDR2 FRNRAP. V shed 3 bases, J shed 4 bases, and the junction held 2 bases outside the gene matches. The source is a man aged 18 to 29 in good health and CMV-seronegative. Sequencing was performed on PBMCs. The chain uses TRBV12-5 and TRBJ1-3; 8 bases are shared with TRBD1. The CDR3 loop is CASGFGDRGNTIYF. The CDR3 DNA reads TGTGCTAGTGGTTTTGGGGACAGGGGAAACACCATATATTTT.